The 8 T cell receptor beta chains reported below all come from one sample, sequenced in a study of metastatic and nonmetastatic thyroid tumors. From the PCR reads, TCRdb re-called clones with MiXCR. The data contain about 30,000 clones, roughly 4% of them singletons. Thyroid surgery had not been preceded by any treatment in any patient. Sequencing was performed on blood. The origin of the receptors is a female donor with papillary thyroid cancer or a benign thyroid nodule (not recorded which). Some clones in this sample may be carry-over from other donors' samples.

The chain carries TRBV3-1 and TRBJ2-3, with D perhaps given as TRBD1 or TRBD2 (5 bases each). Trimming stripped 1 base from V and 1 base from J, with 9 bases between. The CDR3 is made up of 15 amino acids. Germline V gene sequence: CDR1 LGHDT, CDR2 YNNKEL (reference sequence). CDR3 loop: CASSQGGWGTDTQYF. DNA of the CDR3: TGTGCCAGCAGCCAAGGGGGGTGGGGCACAGATACGCAGTATTTT.

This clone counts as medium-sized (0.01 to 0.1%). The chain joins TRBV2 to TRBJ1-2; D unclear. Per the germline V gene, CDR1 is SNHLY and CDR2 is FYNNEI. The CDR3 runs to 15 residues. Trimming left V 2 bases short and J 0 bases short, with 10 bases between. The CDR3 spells CASSEQRQPNYGYTF. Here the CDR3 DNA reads TGTGCCAGCAGTGAACAGAGACAACCTAACTATGGCTACACCTTC.

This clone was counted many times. The DNA for the CDR3 is TGTGCCAGCAGCTCGACAGCTAGCACAGATACGCAGTATTTT. Residues: CASSSTASTDTQYF. The chain has TRBV5-6 and TRBJ2-3, with TRBD1 as a possible D gene (5 bases). V lost 3 bases to trimming and J lost 0 bases, with 8 bases between them. CDR3 length: 14 amino acids. Germline V gene lookup returns CDR1 SGHDT and CDR2 YYEEEE.

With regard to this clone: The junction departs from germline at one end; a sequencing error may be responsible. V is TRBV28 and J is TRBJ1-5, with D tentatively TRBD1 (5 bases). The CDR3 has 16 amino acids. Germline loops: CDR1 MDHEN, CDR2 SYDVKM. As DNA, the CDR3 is TGTGCCAGCAGTTTAGGGGCCCGCGCTGGAAATCAGCACCAGCATTTT. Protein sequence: CASSLGARAGNQHQHF.

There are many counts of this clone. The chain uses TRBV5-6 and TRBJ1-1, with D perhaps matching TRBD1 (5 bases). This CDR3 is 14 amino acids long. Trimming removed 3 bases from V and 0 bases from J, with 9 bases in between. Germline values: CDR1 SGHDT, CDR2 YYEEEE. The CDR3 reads CASSSGPMNTEAFF. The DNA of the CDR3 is TGTGCCAGCAGCTCGGGACCGATGAACACTGAAGCTTTCTTT.

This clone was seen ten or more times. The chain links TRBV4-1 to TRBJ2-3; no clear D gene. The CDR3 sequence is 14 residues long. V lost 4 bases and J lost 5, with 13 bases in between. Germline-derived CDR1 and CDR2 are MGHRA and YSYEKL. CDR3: CASSPNAPIDTQYF. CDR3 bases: TGCGCCAGCAGCCCGAACGCTCCTATAGATACGCAGTATTTT.

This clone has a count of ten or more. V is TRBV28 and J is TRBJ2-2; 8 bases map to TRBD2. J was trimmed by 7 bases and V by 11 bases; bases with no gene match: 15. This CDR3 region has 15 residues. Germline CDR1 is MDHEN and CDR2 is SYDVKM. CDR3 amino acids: CASRWSGSFGGELFF. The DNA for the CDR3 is TGTGCCTCGAGGTGGAGCGGGAGTTTTGGCGGGGAGCTGTTTTTT.

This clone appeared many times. CDR3 residues: CASSPYAGGAGRIYEQYF. Written as DNA, the CDR3 is TGTGCCAGCAGCCCGTACGCGGGGGGCGCGGGTCGAATTTACGAGCAGTACTTC. The genes are TRBV7-6 and TRBJ2-7, with TRBD2 identical over 8 bases. This CDR3 comprises 18 residues. With V trimmed by 5 bases and J by 4 bases, 19 bases remained unmatched. The V gene's germline CDR1 is SGHVS and CDR2 FNYEAQ.